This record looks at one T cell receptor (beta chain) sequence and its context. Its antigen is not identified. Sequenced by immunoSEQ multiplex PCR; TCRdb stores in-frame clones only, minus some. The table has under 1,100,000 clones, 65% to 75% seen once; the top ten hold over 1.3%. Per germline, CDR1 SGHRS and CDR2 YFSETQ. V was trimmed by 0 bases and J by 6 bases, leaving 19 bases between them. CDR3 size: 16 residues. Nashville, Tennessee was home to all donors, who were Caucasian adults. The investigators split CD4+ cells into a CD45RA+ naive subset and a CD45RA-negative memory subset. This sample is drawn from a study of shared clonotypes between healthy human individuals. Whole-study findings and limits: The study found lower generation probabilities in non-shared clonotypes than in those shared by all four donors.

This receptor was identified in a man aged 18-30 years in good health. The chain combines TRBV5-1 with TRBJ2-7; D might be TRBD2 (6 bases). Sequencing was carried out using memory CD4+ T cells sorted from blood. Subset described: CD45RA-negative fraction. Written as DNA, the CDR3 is TGCGCCAGCAGCTTGGATGGGCGAGGGAGGTCGTCCGAGCAGTACTTC. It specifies CASSLDGRGRSSEQYF.